This TCR beta chain was retrieved from a study of HIV-infected children after antiretroviral therapy interruption. On the study more broadly: For the interruption arm, samples span week 0 through about 3 years after study end.

Treatment defined: PENTA 11 planned treatment interruption arm or continuous ART arm. At least 5 million viable PBMCs were required per cryopreserved sample. This clonotype was seen repeatedly, ten times or more. What it recognizes is unknown. General study results and limits: By the end of treatment interruption, naive CD4+ clonality (Gini) increased.

Unique molecular identifiers were included in an RNA-based 3' RACE TCR library. TCRdb re-called the 3' RACE reads through MiXCR, storing one row per CDR3 protein. The data show approximately 96,000 distinct CDR3 sequences, 6.9% seen once. This CDR3 is 15 amino acids long. The germline V gene encodes CDR1 GTSNPN and CDR2 SVGIG (reference sequence). V dropped 2 bases and J dropped 9; count of bases not matched to a gene: 10. The sample consisted of CD45RA+ CD4+ T cells from PBMCs, pooled from several time points, taken from a donor given antiretroviral therapy, either interrupted or continuous. Subset defined: naive CD4+ CD45RA+ CD45RO- T cells. The source is a pool of human donors with HIV. The V and J genes are TRBV30 and TRBJ2-1, with 10 nucleotides matching TRBD1. CDR3 residues: CAWSLGTGDYAEQFF. The DNA of the CDR3 is TGTGCCTGGAGTCTCGGGACAGGGGACTATGCTGAGCAGTTCTTC.